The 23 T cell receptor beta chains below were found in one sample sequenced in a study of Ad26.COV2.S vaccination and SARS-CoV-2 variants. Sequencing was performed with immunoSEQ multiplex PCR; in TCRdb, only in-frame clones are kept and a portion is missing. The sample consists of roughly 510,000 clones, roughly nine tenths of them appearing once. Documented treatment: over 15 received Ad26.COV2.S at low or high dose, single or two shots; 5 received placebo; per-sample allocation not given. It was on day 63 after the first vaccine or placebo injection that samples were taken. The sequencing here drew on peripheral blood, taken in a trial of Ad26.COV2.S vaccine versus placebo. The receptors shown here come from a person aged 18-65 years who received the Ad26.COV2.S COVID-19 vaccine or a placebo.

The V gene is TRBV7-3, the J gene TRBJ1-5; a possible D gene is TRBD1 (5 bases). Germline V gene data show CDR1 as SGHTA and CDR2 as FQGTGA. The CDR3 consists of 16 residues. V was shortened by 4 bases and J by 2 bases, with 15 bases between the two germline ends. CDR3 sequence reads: CASSSTPSRGNQPQHF. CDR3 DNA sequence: TGTGCCAGCAGCTCAACTCCGTCCAGGGGCAATCAGCCCCAGCATTTT.

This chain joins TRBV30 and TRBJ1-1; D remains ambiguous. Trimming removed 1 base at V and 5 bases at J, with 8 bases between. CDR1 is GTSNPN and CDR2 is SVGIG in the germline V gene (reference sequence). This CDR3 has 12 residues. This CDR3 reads CAWSDRGTEAFF. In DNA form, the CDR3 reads TGTGCCTGGAGTGATAGAGGGACTGAAGCTTTCTTT. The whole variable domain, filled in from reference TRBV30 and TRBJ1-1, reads SQTIHQWPATLVQPVGSPLSLECTVEGTSNPNLYWYRQAAGRGLQLLFYSVGIGQISSEVPQNLSASRPQDRQFILSSKKLLLSDSGFYLCAWSDRGTEAFFGQGTRLTVV.

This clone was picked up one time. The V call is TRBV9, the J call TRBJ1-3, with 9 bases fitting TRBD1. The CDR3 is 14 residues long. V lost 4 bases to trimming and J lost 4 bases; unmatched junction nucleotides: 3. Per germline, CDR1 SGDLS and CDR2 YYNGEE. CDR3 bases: TGTGCCAGCAGCCGGACAGGGGCAGGAAACACCATATATTTT. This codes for CASSRTGAGNTIYF.

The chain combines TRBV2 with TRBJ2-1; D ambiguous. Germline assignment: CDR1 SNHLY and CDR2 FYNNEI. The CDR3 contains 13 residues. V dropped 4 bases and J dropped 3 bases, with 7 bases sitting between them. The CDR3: CASSAASYNEQFF. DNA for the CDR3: TGTGCCAGCAGTGCGGCTAGCTACAATGAGCAGTTCTTC. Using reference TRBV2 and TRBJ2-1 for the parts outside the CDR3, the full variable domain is EPEVTQTPSHQVTQMGQEVILRCVPISNHLYFYWYRQILGQKVEFLVSFYNNEISEKSEIFDDQFSVERPDGSNFTLKIRSTKLEDSAMYFCASSAASYNEQFFGPGTRLTVL.

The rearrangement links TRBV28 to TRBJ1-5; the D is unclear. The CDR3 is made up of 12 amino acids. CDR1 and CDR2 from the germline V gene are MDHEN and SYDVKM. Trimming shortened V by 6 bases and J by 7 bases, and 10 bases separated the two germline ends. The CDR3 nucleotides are TGTGCCAGCAGCTATTTAGGCCAGCCCCAGCATTTT. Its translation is CASSYLGQPQHF.

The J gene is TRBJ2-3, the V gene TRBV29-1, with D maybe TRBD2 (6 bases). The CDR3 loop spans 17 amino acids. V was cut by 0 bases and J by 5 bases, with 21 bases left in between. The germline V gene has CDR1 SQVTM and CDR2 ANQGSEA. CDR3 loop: CSVEDGPGTPRGDTQYF. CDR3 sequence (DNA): TGCAGCGTTGAAGATGGCCCCGGGACCCCGCGGGGAGATACGCAGTATTTT.

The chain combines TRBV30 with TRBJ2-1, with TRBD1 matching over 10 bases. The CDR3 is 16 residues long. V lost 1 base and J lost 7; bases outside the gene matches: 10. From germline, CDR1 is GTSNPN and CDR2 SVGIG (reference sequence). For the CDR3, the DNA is TGTGCCTGGAGTGCGCGCAGGGACAGGGGATGGAATGAGCAGTTCTTC. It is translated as CAWSARRDRGWNEQFF.

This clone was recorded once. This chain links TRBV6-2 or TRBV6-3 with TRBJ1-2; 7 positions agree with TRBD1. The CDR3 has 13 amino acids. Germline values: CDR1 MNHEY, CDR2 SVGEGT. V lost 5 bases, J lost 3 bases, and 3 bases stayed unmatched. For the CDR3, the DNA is TGTGCCAGCAGTAACAGGGGATACTATGGCTACACCTTC. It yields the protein CASSNRGYYGYTF.

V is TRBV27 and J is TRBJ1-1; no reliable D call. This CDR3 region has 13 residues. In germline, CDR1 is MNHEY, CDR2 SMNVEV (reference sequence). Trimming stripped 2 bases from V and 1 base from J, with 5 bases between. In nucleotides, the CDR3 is TGTGCCAGCAGTTTAACGGAGAACACTGAAGCTTTCTTT. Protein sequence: CASSLTENTEAFF.

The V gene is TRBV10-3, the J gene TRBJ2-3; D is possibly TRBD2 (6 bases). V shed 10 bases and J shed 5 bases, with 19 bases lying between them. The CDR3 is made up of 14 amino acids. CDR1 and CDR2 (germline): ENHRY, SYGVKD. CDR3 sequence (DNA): TGTGCCACCCAAACAGGACTCGGGGGAGATACGCAGTATTTT. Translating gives CATQTGLGGDTQYF.

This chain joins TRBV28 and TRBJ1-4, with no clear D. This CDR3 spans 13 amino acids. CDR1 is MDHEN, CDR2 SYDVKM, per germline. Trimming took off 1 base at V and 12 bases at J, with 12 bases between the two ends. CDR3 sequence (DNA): TGTGCCAGCAGTTTATCCCACATAGGTGAACTGTTTTTT. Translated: CASSLSHIGELFF.

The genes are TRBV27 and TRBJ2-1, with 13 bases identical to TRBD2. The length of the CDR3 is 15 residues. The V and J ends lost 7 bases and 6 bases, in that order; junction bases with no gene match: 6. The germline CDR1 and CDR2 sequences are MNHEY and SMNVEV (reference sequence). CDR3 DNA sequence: TGTGCCAGCAATCCGGGACTAGCGGGACCCAATGAGCAGTTCTTC. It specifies CASNPGLAGPNEQFF.

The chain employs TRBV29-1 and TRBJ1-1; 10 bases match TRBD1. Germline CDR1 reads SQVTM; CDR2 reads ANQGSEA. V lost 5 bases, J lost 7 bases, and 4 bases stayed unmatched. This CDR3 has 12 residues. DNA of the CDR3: TGCAGCGTTTTGACAGGGGGCTTTGAAGCTTTCTTT. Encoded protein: CSVLTGGFEAFF.

CDR3 amino acids: CASSQDFVRGRTDTQYF. For the CDR3, the DNA is TGCGCCAGCAGCCAAGATTTTGTCAGGGGGCGGACAGATACGCAGTATTTT. This chain connects TRBV4-1 to TRBJ2-3; 8 positions match TRBD1. CDR3 length equals 17 residues. Per germline, CDR1 MGHRA and CDR2 YSYEKL. The V segment lost 0 bases and the J segment 3 bases; nucleotides outside the gene matches: 8.

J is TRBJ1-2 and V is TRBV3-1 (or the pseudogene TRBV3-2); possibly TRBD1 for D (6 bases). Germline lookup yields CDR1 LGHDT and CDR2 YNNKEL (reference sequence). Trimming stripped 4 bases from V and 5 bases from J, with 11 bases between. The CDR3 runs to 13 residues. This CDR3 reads CASSLDRRYGYTF. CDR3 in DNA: TGTGCCAGCAGCCTCGACAGGAGATATGGCTACACCTTC.

The CDR3: CASSMQLDRSYSGANVLTF. In nucleotides, the CDR3 is TGTGCCAGTAGTATGCAGTTGGACAGAAGCTACTCTGGGGCCAACGTCCTGACTTTC. This rearrangement joins TRBV19 to TRBJ2-6, with D maybe TRBD1 (6 bases). This CDR3 spans 19 amino acids. V lost 3 bases and J lost 0, with 18 bases in between. CDR1 LNHDA and CDR2 SQIVND come from the germline V gene (reference sequence).

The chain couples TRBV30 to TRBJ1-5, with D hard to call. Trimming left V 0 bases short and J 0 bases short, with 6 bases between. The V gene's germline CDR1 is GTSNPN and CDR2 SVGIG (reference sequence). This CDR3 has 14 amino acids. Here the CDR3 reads CAWSVGNSNQPQHF. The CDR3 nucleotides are TGTGCCTGGAGTGTAGGGAATAGCAATCAGCCCCAGCATTTT.

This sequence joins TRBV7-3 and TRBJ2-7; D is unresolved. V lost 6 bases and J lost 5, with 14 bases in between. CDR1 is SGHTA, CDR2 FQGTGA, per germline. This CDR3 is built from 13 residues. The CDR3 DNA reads TGTGCCAGCAGTGGGCGGTCTGGGAACGAGCAGTACTTC. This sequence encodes CASSGRSGNEQYF.

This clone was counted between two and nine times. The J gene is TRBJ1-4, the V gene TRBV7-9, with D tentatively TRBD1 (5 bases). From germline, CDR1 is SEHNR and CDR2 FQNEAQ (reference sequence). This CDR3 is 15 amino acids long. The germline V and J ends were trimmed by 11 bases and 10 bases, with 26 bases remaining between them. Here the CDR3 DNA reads TGTGCCGTCGGGGAGGGTCGGGGCGTTTCGCGAAAACTGTTTTTT. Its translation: CAVGEGRGVSRKLFF. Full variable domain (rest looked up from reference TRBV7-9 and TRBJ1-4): DTGVSQNPRHKITKRGQNVTFRCDPISEHNRLYWYRQTLGQGPEFLTYFQNEAQLEKSRLLSDRFSAERPKGSFSTLEIQRTEQGDSAMYLCAVGEGRGVSRKLFFGSGTQLSVL.

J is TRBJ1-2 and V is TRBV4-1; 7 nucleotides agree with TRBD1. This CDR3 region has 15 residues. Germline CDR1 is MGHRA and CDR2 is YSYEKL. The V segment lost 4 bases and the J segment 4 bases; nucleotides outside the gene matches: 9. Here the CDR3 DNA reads TGCGCCAGCAGCCTCGGACAGGAGAAGACCTATGGCTACACCTTC. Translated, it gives CASSLGQEKTYGYTF.

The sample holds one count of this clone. The CDR3 is CAWSQQGGGELFF. The CDR3 DNA follows: TGTGCCTGGAGCCAACAGGGTGGCGGGGAGCTGTTTTTT. This sequence joins TRBV30 and TRBJ2-2, with a tentative D call TRBD1 (6 bases). The CDR3 is made up of 13 amino acids. Trimming stripped 3 bases from V and 7 bases from J, with 12 bases between. Germline V lookup: CDR1 GTSNPN, CDR2 SVGIG (reference sequence).

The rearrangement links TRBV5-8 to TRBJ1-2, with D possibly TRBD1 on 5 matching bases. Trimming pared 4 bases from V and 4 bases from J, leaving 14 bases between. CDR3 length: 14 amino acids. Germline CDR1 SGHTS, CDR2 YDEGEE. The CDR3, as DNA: TGTGCCAGCAGCGGAGGGACGGCAGTCTATGGCTACACCTTC. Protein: CASSGGTAVYGYTF.

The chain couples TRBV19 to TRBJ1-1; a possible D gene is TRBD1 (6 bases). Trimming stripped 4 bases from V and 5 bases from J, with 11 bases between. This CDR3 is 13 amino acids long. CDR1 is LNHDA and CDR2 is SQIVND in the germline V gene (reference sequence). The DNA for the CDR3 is TGTGCCAGTAGTACAGCCGACAGGACTGAAGCTTTCTTT. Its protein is CASSTADRTEAFF.